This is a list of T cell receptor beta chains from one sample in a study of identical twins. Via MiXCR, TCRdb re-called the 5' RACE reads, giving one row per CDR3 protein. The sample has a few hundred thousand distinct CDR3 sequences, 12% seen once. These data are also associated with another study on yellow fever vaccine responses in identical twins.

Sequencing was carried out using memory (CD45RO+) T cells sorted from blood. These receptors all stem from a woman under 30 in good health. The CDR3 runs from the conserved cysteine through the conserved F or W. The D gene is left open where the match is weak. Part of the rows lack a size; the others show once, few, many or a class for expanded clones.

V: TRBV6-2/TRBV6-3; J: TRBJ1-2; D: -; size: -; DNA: TGTGCCAGCAGTTACACCACAGGGAACTATGGCTACACCTTC; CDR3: CASSYTTGNYGYTF
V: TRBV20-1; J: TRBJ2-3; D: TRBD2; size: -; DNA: TGCAGTGGCAGGACTAGCGGGACTAATACGCAGTATTTT; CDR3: CSGRTSGTNTQYF
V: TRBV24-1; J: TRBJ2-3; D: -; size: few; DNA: TGTGCCACCAGTGCCTCTCAGGGAATCACAGATACGCAGTATTTT; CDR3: CATSASQGITDTQYF
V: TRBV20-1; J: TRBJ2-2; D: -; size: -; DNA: TGCAGTGCGAGCCCCAGGCCTTCTAGGGCCGGGGAGCTGTTTTTT; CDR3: CSASPRPSRAGELFF
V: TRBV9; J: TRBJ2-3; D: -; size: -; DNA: TGTGCCAGCAGCCCGGTCCCGACAGATACGCAGTATTTT; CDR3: CASSPVPTDTQYF
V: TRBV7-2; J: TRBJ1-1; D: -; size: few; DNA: TGTGCCAGCAGCTTAGACGCAGCCTCGAACACTGAAGCTTTCTTT; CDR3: CASSLDAASNTEAFF
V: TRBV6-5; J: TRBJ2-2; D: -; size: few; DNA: TGTGCCAGCAGTTACTCGGCAGGGACCGGGGAGCTGTTTTTT; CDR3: CASSYSAGTGELFF
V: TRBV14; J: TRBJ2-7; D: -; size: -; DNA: TGTGCCAGCAGCCTCGCGCGGGGGCGAGAGCAGTACTTC; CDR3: CASSLARGREQYF
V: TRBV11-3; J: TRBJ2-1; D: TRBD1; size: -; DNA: TGTGCCAGCAGCCCACCCGGGACAGGGTCCTACAATGAGCAGTTCTTC; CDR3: CASSPPGTGSYNEQFF
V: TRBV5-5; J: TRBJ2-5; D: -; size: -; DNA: TGTGCCAGCAGCCTTATCAATGGAGAGACCCAGTACTTC; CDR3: CASSLINGETQYF